This T cell receptor (beta chain) was identified in a study of T cells after somatic rescue of genetic block. The CDR3 consists of 15 residues. Germline CDR1 reads GTSNPN; CDR2 reads SVGIG (reference sequence). V lost 0 bases and J lost 3; bases outside the gene matches: 5. The data were produced by immunoSEQ multiplex PCR, yet TCRdb's version contains in-frame clones alone and is incomplete. The sample consists of more than 9,500 clones, less than 85% of them appearing once. Sequencing used peripheral blood mononuclear cells (PBMCs). The sequence was obtained from a boy younger than 18. This chain links TRBV30 with TRBJ1-5; 7 positions match TRBD1. The CDR3 sequence: CAWSVTTGNNQPQHF. In nucleotides, the CDR3 is TGTGCCTGGAGTGTGACGACAGGGAACAATCAGCCCCAGCATTTT.